The 21 T cell receptor beta chains below were found in one sample sequenced in a study of T cell repertoires in cytomegalovirus infection. TCRdb fed the reads into MiXCR, producing one record per CDR3 protein. The sample includes roughly 570,000 distinct CDR3 sequences, about 40% of them seen just once. These receptors lack a known antigen. Sample: cultured PBMCs, taken from culture after CMV antigen stimulation. The source is a human donor in good health (CMV status not recorded). Some clones in this sample may be carry-over from other donors' samples.

This clonotype was found a few times. This chain connects TRBV11-1 to TRBJ2-2; 7 bases match TRBD1. This CDR3 is 14 amino acids long. Trimming at V came to 2 bases and at J to 7 bases, leaving 4 bases not matched to a gene. The germline V gene encodes CDR1 SGHAT and CDR2 FQDESV (reference sequence). The chain's CDR3 is CASSLRQGYGELFF. The CDR3 region has the DNA TGTGCCAGCAGCTTACGACAGGGATACGGGGAGCTGTTTTTT.

The V call is TRBV24-1, the J call TRBJ2-2; no reliable D call. The CDR3 contains 13 residues. Per germline, CDR1 KGHDR and CDR2 SFDVKD. V was trimmed by 5 bases and J by 4 bases, leaving 7 bases between them. The CDR3 region is CATSVQSTGELFF. The CDR3 nucleotides read TGTGCCACCAGTGTTCAGAGCACCGGGGAGCTGTTTTTT.

This rearrangement joins TRBV15 to TRBJ1-6; tentative D call: TRBD1 (6 bases). Germline CDR1 is LNHNV and CDR2 is YYDKDF (reference sequence). This CDR3 spans 17 amino acids. V lost 5 bases and J 4 bases, leaving 18 bases between the germline ends. DNA for the CDR3: TGTGCCACCAGCGTCAACCAAGGGGGGGGTTATAATTCACCCCTCCACTTT. Translated, it gives CATSVNQGGGYNSPLHF.

CDR3 protein: CAGREDGRNSPLHF. The CDR3 nucleotides are TGTGCCGGGAGGGAGGACGGGAGAAATTCACCCCTCCACTTT. The rearrangement uses TRBV7-9 and TRBJ1-6; D not certain. V dropped 11 bases and J dropped 7 bases, with 18 bases sitting between them. There are 14 residues in the CDR3. Germline V gene sequence: CDR1 SEHNR, CDR2 FQNEAQ (reference sequence).

The chain is built from TRBV10-3 and TRBJ2-7; TRBD2 matches at 10 bases. The V gene end was trimmed by 5 bases and the J gene end by 5 bases; junction bases not matched to a gene: 9. The CDR3 is 15 residues long. The V gene's germline CDR1 is ENHRY and CDR2 SYGVKD. CDR3 nucleotide sequence: TGTGCCATCAGTCAAGGAGCGGGGGGGAACCACGAGCAGTACTTC. Translated: CAISQGAGGNHEQYF.

This chain connects TRBV29-1 to TRBJ2-5; unclear D gene. Germline V CDR1 and CDR2: SQVTM, ANQGSEA. This CDR3 comprises 12 residues. In DNA form, the CDR3 reads TGCACCTGCCCGCGTAACCAAGAGACCCAGTACTTC. This codes for CTCPRNQETQYF. The variable domain in full, completed from reference TRBV29-1 and TRBJ2-5, reads SAVISQKPSRDICQRGTSLTIQCQVDSQVTMMFWYRQQPGQSLTLIATANQGSEATYESGFVIDKFPISRPNLTFSTLTVSNMSPEDSSIYLCTCPRNQETQYFGPGTRLLVL.

V is TRBV7-4 and J is TRBJ2-1; 7 bases are a match to TRBD2. The CDR3 is 16 residues long. Germline V gene lookup returns CDR1 SGHVT and CDR2 SQSDAQ. J lost 1 base, V lost 0 bases, and 3 bases had no gene match. CDR3 protein: CASSLASGPSYNEQFF. CDR3 DNA sequence: TGTGCCAGCAGCTTAGCTAGCGGGCCGTCCTACAATGAGCAGTTCTTC.

The rearrangement links TRBV28 to TRBJ2-1; 8 bases map to TRBD2. CDR1 is MDHEN, CDR2 SYDVKM, per germline. The CDR3 length is 11 residues. Germline trimming cut 6 bases from V and 15 bases from J; bases unmatched to any gene: 7. The CDR3 sequence: CASRGGGRLFF. The CDR3, as DNA: TGTGCCAGCAGGGGCGGGGGGCGGCTGTTCTTC. Based on the CDR3 plus reference TRBV28 and TRBJ2-1, the full variable domain is DVKVTQSSRYLVKRTGEKVFLECVQDMDHENMFWYRQDPGLGLRLIYFSYDVKMKEKGDIPEGYSVSREKKERFSLILESASTNQTSMYLCASRGGGRLFFGPGTRLTVL.

V usage is TRBV10-3 and J usage is TRBJ1-2; D is ambiguous. V was clipped by 4 bases and J by 5 bases, with 8 bases between them. The CDR3 contains 12 residues. CDR1 and CDR2 (germline): ENHRY, SYGVKD. The DNA of the CDR3 is TGTGCCATCAGTGCTGGGATATATGGCTACACCTTC. Protein product: CAISAGIYGYTF.

The rearrangement links TRBV19 to TRBJ2-1; D not resolved. Germline-derived CDR1 and CDR2 are LNHDA and SQIVND (reference sequence). This CDR3 comprises 13 residues. The V end lost 5 bases, the J end lost 4 bases, and 9 bases lay between the germline ends. The CDR3: CASSGFSYNEQFF. The CDR3 DNA reads as TGTGCCAGTAGTGGGTTCAGTTACAATGAGCAGTTCTTC. Full variable domain (rest looked up from reference TRBV19 and TRBJ2-1): DGGITQSPKYLFRKEGQNVTLSCEQNLNHDAMYWYRQDPGQGLRLIYYSQIVNDFQKGDIAEGYSVSREKKESFPLTVTSAQKNPTAFYLCASSGFSYNEQFFGPGTRLTVL.

This chain joins TRBV29-1 and TRBJ2-7; D not resolved. The CDR3 spans 11 residues. V shed 3 bases and J shed 4 bases, with 7 bases lying between them. Looked up from germline, CDR1 is SQVTM and CDR2 is ANQGSEA. The CDR3 reads CSVEKSYEQYF. CDR3 coding DNA: TGCAGCGTTGAGAAGAGTTACGAGCAGTACTTC.

The chain has TRBV12-5 and TRBJ1-2, with D maybe TRBD1 (5 bases). The CDR3 totals 13 residues. Trimming removed 6 bases at V and 5 bases at J, with 13 bases between. Germline V gene data show CDR1 as LGHNT and CDR2 as FRNRAP. The CDR3 coding sequence is TGTGCTAGTGGCCCATCCCAGGGTTATGGCTACACCTTC. Amino acid sequence: CASGPSQGYGYTF.

This clonotype was counted between two and nine times. The chain has TRBV7-2 and TRBJ2-2; D is ambiguous. CDR3 length: 14 amino acids. V dropped 4 bases and J dropped 3 bases, with 9 bases sitting between them. Germline V gives CDR1 SGHTA, CDR2 FQGNSA. The CDR3 sequence: CASSYHPHTGELFF. The CDR3 DNA sequence: TGTGCCAGCAGCTACCACCCCCACACCGGGGAGCTGTTTTTT.

The J gene is TRBJ1-2, the V gene TRBV5-1, with 11 bases fitting TRBD1. V lost 0 bases, J lost 6 bases, and 1 base stayed unmatched. CDR3 length: 14 residues. CDR1 SGHRS and CDR2 YFSETQ come from the germline V gene. The CDR3 DNA is TGCGCCAGCAGCTTGGTGGGACAGGGGGATGGCTACACCTTC. Encoded protein: CASSLVGQGDGYTF. Full variable domain (rest looked up from reference TRBV5-1 and TRBJ1-2): KAGVTQTPRYLIKTRGQQVTLSCSPISGHRSVSWYQQTPGQGLQFLFEYFSETQRNKGNFPGRFSGRQFSNSRSEMNVSTLELGDSALYLCASSLVGQGDGYTFGSGTRLTVV.

This clonotype has more than one count but fewer than ten. The chain links TRBV7-9 to TRBJ2-2; D gene unclear. Deletions cut 1 base from V and 0 bases from J, with 6 bases between. This CDR3 is built from 15 residues. CDR1 is SEHNR and CDR2 is FQNEAQ in the germline V gene (reference sequence). CDR3 bases: TGTGCCAGCAGCTTAGTAATCTCGAACACCGGGGAGCTGTTTTTT. It translates to CASSLVISNTGELFF.

V and J are TRBV18 and TRBJ2-7; D possibly corresponds to TRBD1 (6 bases). The V gene's germline CDR1 is KGHSH and CDR2 LQKENI. V was cut by 0 bases and J by 7 bases, with 10 bases left in between. The CDR3 loop spans 13 amino acids. This chain's CDR3 is CASSPPGGQEQYF. The DNA for the CDR3 is TGTGCCAGCTCACCACCCGGAGGACAGGAGCAGTACTTC.

The CDR3 loop reads CASSQDRTGNGYTF. CDR3 nucleotides: TGTGCCAGCAGCCAGGACCGGACAGGAAACGGCTACACCTTC. The rearrangement uses TRBV4-2 and TRBJ1-2; 7 bases line up with TRBD1. Looked up from germline, CDR1 is LGHNA and CDR2 is YNFKEQ. The CDR3 has 14 amino acids. The V and J ends lost 3 bases and 8 bases, in that order; junction bases with no gene match: 9.

In its sample, this clonotype was seen a few times. J is TRBJ2-3 and V is TRBV7-2; D uncertain. The germline CDR1 and CDR2 sequences are SGHTA and FQGNSA. V gave up 6 bases and J gave up 8 bases, with 12 bases separating them. This CDR3 comprises 12 residues. CDR3 coding DNA: TGTGCCAGCAGGGTAGCCGGGCTTACGCAGTATTTT. Protein sequence: CASRVAGLTQYF.

This chain uses TRBV7-8 with TRBJ1-4, with a possible D match to TRBD1 (5 bases). Trimming left V 11 bases short and J 5 bases short, with 12 bases between. The CDR3 totals 12 residues. Per germline, CDR1 SGHVS and CDR2 FQNEAQ. The CDR3 reads CASQGLNEKLFF. The DNA of the CDR3 is TGTGCCTCCCAGGGCCTAAATGAAAAACTGTTTTTT.

The sample holds a few counts of this clonotype. The chain links TRBV19 to TRBJ2-1; D perhaps matches TRBD1 (6 bases). Germline CDR1 LNHDA, CDR2 SQIVND (reference sequence). V was clipped by 4 bases and J by 4 bases, with 17 bases between them. The CDR3 totals 16 residues. The chain's CDR3 is CASSTDPGQLYNEQFF. CDR3 bases: TGTGCCAGTAGTACCGACCCGGGACAACTATACAATGAGCAGTTCTTC.

Here the CDR3 reads CASSFPADLSYEQYF. The CDR3 DNA sequence: TGTGCCAGCAGCTTTCCAGCGGACCTCTCCTACGAGCAGTACTTC. The chain links TRBV7-6 to TRBJ2-7; D is perhaps TRBD2 (5 bases). In germline, CDR1 is SGHVS, CDR2 FNYEAQ. The ends were cut back, 3 bases at V and 0 bases at J, with 12 bases in the middle. The CDR3 has 15 residues.